The 24 T cell receptor beta chains below all came from one sample that was sequenced in a study of cytomegalovirus exposure and HLA in healthy donors. Libraries were prepared by immunoSEQ multiplex PCR; TCRdb keeps only in-frame clonotypes and omits some of them. The sample has around 120,000 clones, 80% to 90% seen once. The specimen was PBMCs. Receptors were obtained from a woman aged 18 to 35 in good health and CMV-seronegative.

The chain links TRBV27 to TRBJ2-5; 7 positions match TRBD2. V was pared by 7 bases and J by 3 bases, with 5 bases of the junction left unmatched. Germline V gene lookup returns CDR1 MNHEY and CDR2 SMNVEV (reference sequence). This CDR3 is built from 13 residues. The CDR3 bases are TGTGCCAGCATGGCGGGAGAAAAAGAGACCCAGTACTTC. The encoded protein is CASMAGEKETQYF.

The rearrangement uses TRBV19 and TRBJ1-1; D uncertain. Germline CDR1 and CDR2: LNHDA and SQIVND (reference sequence). The CDR3 spans 14 residues. V lost 5 bases to trimming and J lost 4 bases, with 14 bases between them. As DNA, the CDR3 is TGTGCCAGTAGTTCATCAGGCCTATCCACTGAAGCTTTCTTT. Amino acid sequence: CASSSSGLSTEAFF. Drawing the rest from reference TRBV19 and TRBJ1-1, the complete variable domain is DGGITQSPKYLFRKEGQNVTLSCEQNLNHDAMYWYRQDPGQGLRLIYYSQIVNDFQKGDIAEGYSVSREKKESFPLTVTSAQKNPTAFYLCASSSSGLSTEAFFGQGTRLTVV.

The CDR3, as DNA: TGTGCCACCAGCAGACGAGGACTAGGCGAGACCCAGTACTTC. This gives the protein CATSRRGLGETQYF. The chain recombines TRBV15 with TRBJ2-5; TRBD2 matches at 7 bases. Germline loops: CDR1 LNHNV, CDR2 YYDKDF (reference sequence). The trim removed 2 bases at V and 5 bases at J, leaving 5 bases unmatched. This CDR3 has 14 amino acids.

The chain has TRBV9 and TRBJ1-4; possibly TRBD1 for D (6 bases). CDR1 SGDLS and CDR2 YYNGEE come from the germline V gene. The V end was cut by 4 bases, the J end by 10 bases, with 14 bases between. CDR3 length equals 13 residues. The CDR3 region is CASSPPSGVKLFF. The CDR3 nucleotides are TGTGCCAGCAGCCCGCCTTCAGGGGTAAAACTGTTTTTT.

The chain recombines TRBV6-5 with TRBJ2-3; TRBD1 matches 7 bases. The germline CDR1 and CDR2 sequences are MNHEY and SVGAGI. V lost 6 bases, J lost 3 bases, and 6 bases stayed unmatched. This CDR3 spans 14 amino acids. CDR3 sequence: CASRLDRITDTQYF. CDR3 DNA: TGTGCCAGCAGGCTGGACAGGATTACAGATACGCAGTATTTT.

The rearrangement uses TRBV9 and TRBJ2-2, with 8 bases aligning to TRBD1. From germline, CDR1 is SGDLS and CDR2 YYNGEE. V dropped 1 base and J dropped 8; count of bases not matched to a gene: 19. The CDR3 contains 19 residues. CDR3 nucleotide sequence: TGTGCCAGCAGCGTAAATCCCATACATGGGACAGGCGTTCCAGGGGAGCTGTTTTTT. Protein: CASSVNPIHGTGVPGELFF. Variable domain in full (rest from reference TRBV9 and TRBJ2-2): DSGVTQTPKHLITATGQRVTLRCSPRSGDLSVYWYQQSLDQGLQFLIQYYNGEERAKGNILERFSAQQFPDLHSELNLSSLELGDSALYFCASSVNPIHGTGVPGELFFGEGSRLTVL.

In its sample, this clone was seen a few times. The chain has TRBV7-9 and TRBJ2-7; the match to TRBD2 covers 8 bases. CDR3 length: 14 amino acids. The V gene end was trimmed by 5 bases and the J gene end by 4 bases; junction bases not matched to a gene: 7. Germline loops: CDR1 SEHNR, CDR2 FQNEAQ (reference sequence). The CDR3 here is CASSPRASGYEQYF. The DNA for the CDR3 is TGTGCCAGCAGCCCTAGGGCTAGCGGGTACGAGCAGTACTTC.

The chain employs TRBV5-6 and TRBJ2-5, with 7 nucleotides matching TRBD2. The length of the CDR3 is 16 residues. CDR1 SGHDT and CDR2 YYEEEE come from the germline V gene. J lost 0 bases, V lost 0 bases, and 5 bases had no gene match. The CDR3 coding sequence is TGTGCCAGCAGCTTGGGCCGAGGACTAGACCAAGAGACCCAGTACTTC. Its translation is CASSLGRGLDQETQYF. The full variable domain, completed using reference TRBV5-6 and TRBJ2-5, is DAGVTQSPTHLIKTRGQQVTLRCSPKSGHDTVSWYQQALGQGPQFIFQYYEEEERQRGNFPDRFSGHQFPNYSSELNVNALLLGDSALYLCASSLGRGLDQETQYFGPGTRLLVL.

This clone came up a few times. This rearrangement joins TRBV7-2 to TRBJ2-1; D perhaps matches TRBD1 (6 bases). Trimming pared 4 bases from V and 9 bases from J, leaving 22 bases between. The CDR3 is made up of 16 amino acids. CDR1 SGHTA and CDR2 FQGNSA come from the germline V gene. For the CDR3, the DNA is TGTGCCAGCAGCTCAGCCCGGACAGCCTCAGTCCGTGAGCAGTTCTTC. This translates into CASSSARTASVREQFF.

The rearrangement joins TRBV25-1 to TRBJ2-1; 10 bases align to TRBD2. This CDR3 comprises 16 residues. Germline values: CDR1 MGHDK, CDR2 SYGVNS. V lost 2 bases and J lost 9; bases outside the gene matches: 10. The CDR3 spells CASSERSGRARGEQFF. The DNA of the CDR3 is TGTGCCAGCAGTGAACGAAGCGGGAGGGCCAGGGGTGAGCAGTTCTTC. Using reference TRBV25-1 and TRBJ2-1 for the parts outside the CDR3, the full variable domain is EADIYQTPRYLVIGTGKKITLECSQTMGHDKMYWYQQDPGMELHLIHYSYGVNSTEKGDLSSESTVSRIRTEHFPLTLESARPSHTSQYLCASSERSGRARGEQFFGPGTRLTVL.

This clone was found once. This chain joins TRBV28 and TRBJ1-2; D gene uncertain. The CDR3 spans 16 residues. V dropped 5 bases and J dropped 4 bases, with 20 bases sitting between them. The germline V gene has CDR1 MDHEN and CDR2 SYDVKM. Here the CDR3 reads CASSPNSGYWGYGYTF. For the CDR3, the DNA is TGTGCCAGCAGTCCCAATTCGGGGTATTGGGGCTATGGCTACACCTTC.

The genes are TRBV7-2 and TRBJ1-5; D is unresolved. The germline V gene encodes CDR1 SGHTA and CDR2 FQGNSA. This CDR3 comprises 13 residues. The V and J ends lost 1 base and 4 bases respectively, with 5 bases between them. The CDR3 loop is CASSLVQNQPQHF. DNA of the CDR3: TGTGCCAGCAGCTTAGTTCAAAATCAGCCCCAGCATTTT.

This clone has just a few counts. This rearrangement joins TRBV19 to TRBJ1-2, with D possibly matching TRBD1 (5 bases). V lost 7 bases and J lost 3, with 15 bases in between. The germline CDR1 and CDR2 sequences are LNHDA and SQIVND (reference sequence). The CDR3 runs to 14 residues. The CDR3 spells CASKTPIRDYGYTF. For the CDR3, the DNA is TGTGCCAGTAAAACGCCCATCAGGGACTATGGCTACACCTTC.

The chain combines TRBV5-4 with TRBJ2-1; 8 nucleotides align to TRBD2. CDR3 length equals 17 residues. Germline CDR1 is SGHNT and CDR2 is YYREEE (reference sequence). Unmatched junction bases numbered 8, after V lost 3 bases and J lost 0 bases. The CDR3 reads CASSSPGGQSSYNEQFF. The CDR3 coding sequence is TGTGCCAGCAGCTCGCCGGGGGGGCAGAGCTCCTACAATGAGCAGTTCTTC.

The rearrangement joins TRBV7-9 to TRBJ1-3; TRBD1 agrees at 9 bases. Germline V CDR1 and CDR2: SEHNR, FQNEAQ (reference sequence). The CDR3 covers 17 residues. V trimming: 5 bases; J trimming: 3 bases; junction bases outside the gene matches: 11. This chain's CDR3 is CASSTRGGTGNGNTIYF. The CDR3 DNA reads TGTGCCAGCAGCACTCGGGGCGGGACAGGGAATGGAAACACCATATATTTT.

The V gene is TRBV27, the J gene TRBJ2-7; 15 bases are a match to TRBD2. In germline, CDR1 is MNHEY, CDR2 SMNVEV (reference sequence). CDR3 length equals 17 residues. Trimming removed 7 bases from V and 2 bases from J; junction bases left unmatched: 9. CDR3 region: CASNAGLAGGRTYEQYF. DNA for the CDR3: TGTGCCAGCAACGCGGGACTAGCGGGGGGACGTACCTACGAGCAGTACTTC.

The J gene is TRBJ2-1, the V gene TRBV4-2; 11 bases line up with TRBD2. The junction had 11 bases not matched to a gene; V was cut back by 4 bases and J by 6 bases. Looked up from germline, CDR1 is LGHNA and CDR2 is YNFKEQ. The CDR3 contains 17 residues. The CDR3 DNA reads as TGTGCCAGCAGCCCACGGCGGGTAGCGGGGGGGAGCAATGAGCAGTTCTTC. It is translated as CASSPRRVAGGSNEQFF.

This chain connects TRBV2 to TRBJ1-1; no definite D call. Per the germline V gene, CDR1 is SNHLY and CDR2 is FYNNEI. V was shortened by 3 bases and J by 7 bases, with 15 bases between the two germline ends. The CDR3 is made up of 14 amino acids. In DNA form, the CDR3 reads TGTGCCAGCAGTGATGGGTTGGGGAGGGATGAAGCTTTCTTT. Translation gives CASSDGLGRDEAFF. Full variable domain (rest looked up from reference TRBV2 and TRBJ1-1): EPEVTQTPSHQVTQMGQEVILRCVPISNHLYFYWYRQILGQKVEFLVSFYNNEISEKSEIFDDQFSVERPDGSNFTLKIRSTKLEDSAMYFCASSDGLGRDEAFFGQGTRLTVV.

J is TRBJ1-5 and V is TRBV5-1; D gene ambiguous. CDR1 and CDR2 from the germline V gene are SGHRS and YFSETQ. V was trimmed by 1 base and J by 5 bases, leaving 7 bases between them. The CDR3 runs 13 residues. The CDR3 bases are TGCGCCAGCAGCTTGTCGGGGTATCAGCCCCAGCATTTT. Its protein is CASSLSGYQPQHF.

The rearrangement links TRBV5-6 to TRBJ2-2, with 11 bases lining up with TRBD2. The trim removed 4 bases at V and 7 bases at J, leaving 6 bases unmatched. Germline loops: CDR1 SGHDT, CDR2 YYEEEE. The CDR3 spans 15 residues. The CDR3 loop reads CASSLTSGKIGELFF. In DNA form, the CDR3 reads TGTGCCAGCAGCCTGACTAGCGGGAAGATCGGGGAGCTGTTTTTT.

The chain uses TRBV18 and TRBJ2-5; 10 bases agree with TRBD2. Germline lookup yields CDR1 KGHSH and CDR2 LQKENI. The CDR3 has 16 residues. Germline trimming cut 1 base from V and 4 bases from J; bases unmatched to any gene: 6. The CDR3 loop reads CASSPRSGRAGETQYF. The CDR3 bases are TGTGCCAGCTCACCACGGAGCGGGAGGGCCGGAGAGACCCAGTACTTC.

The chain is built from TRBV18 and TRBJ2-1; the D is unclear. V lost 4 bases to trimming and J lost 2 bases, with 6 bases between them. Germline V CDR1 and CDR2: KGHSH, LQKENI. The CDR3 contains 13 residues. The CDR3 sequence: CASSHDTYNEQFF. CDR3 sequence (DNA): TGTGCCAGCTCACACGACACCTACAATGAGCAGTTCTTC.

The chain couples TRBV10-3 to TRBJ2-7, with 10 bases lining up with TRBD1. J gave up 2 bases and V 6 bases, and 7 bases lay outside the gene matches. Germline CDR1 is ENHRY and CDR2 is SYGVKD. CDR3 length: 15 amino acids. The DNA for the CDR3 is TGTGCCATCAGCTATGGACAGGGGGGTGCCTACGAGCAGTACTTC. Amino acids: CAISYGQGGAYEQYF.

The chain is built from TRBV11-2 and TRBJ1-4, with 9 bases aligning to TRBD1. From germline, CDR1 is SGHAT and CDR2 FQNNGV. The J segment lost 2 bases and the V segment lost 4 bases, leaving 14 bases of the junction unmatched. This CDR3 comprises 19 residues. The CDR3 loop reads CASSSHLRTGDGTNEKLFF. CDR3 DNA: TGTGCCAGCAGCTCCCATCTTAGGACAGGGGATGGTACTAATGAAAAACTGTTTTTT.